This T cell receptor beta chain was recovered during a study of blood T cells in healthy people across ages. Study information: Researchers report that template switching captured about one barcoded beta molecule per two T cells. Findings and limits, study-wide: The donors' CMV status was not determined, possibly confounding changes in expanded clonotypes. Calculation of diversity from one million T cells yielded estimates considered to be underestimates.

Germline assignment: CDR1 MDHEN and CDR2 SYDVKM. CDR3 length equals 14 residues. With 5 bases clipped from V and 11 bases from J, the junction kept 6 bases outside the gene matches. Primers used in a second PCR of about 7 to 11 cycles were a sample-barcoded 5' primer and a J-beta primer mix. One entry per CDR3 protein, called by TCRdb with MiXCR from the 5' RACE reads. This sample has around 940,000 distinct CDR3 sequences, with approximately 50% found just once. Notes on this clonotype: Antigen unknown.

The sequence came from a woman aged 55-75 years in good health. The rearrangement links TRBV28 to TRBJ1-6, with 10 bases lining up with TRBD1. Sequencing was done on a sample of blood. This chain's CDR3 is CASSPGQGIPPLHF. The CDR3, as DNA: TGTGCCAGCAGTCCGGGACAGGGGATTCCACCCCTCCACTTT.